Listed here is a single T cell receptor beta chain. Per germline, CDR1 SQVTM and CDR2 ANQGSEA. V lost 3 bases, J lost 9 bases, and 17 bases lay in between. The CDR3 covers 13 residues. Patients at the Seattle site were enrolled during active infection and followed longitudinally. The record originates from a study of blood T cell repertoires in COVID-19. About the study: COVID-19 samples collected from the United States, Italy and Spain covered acute and convalescent phases. From T cells, B-cell-depleted T cells, or PBMCs came the material, which was cDNA or gDNA.

Original data processing: Scientists estimated how many nucleated cells there were by amplifying reference gene primers. The repertoire was sequenced with immunoSEQ multiplex PCR; TCRdb's copy has only in-frame clones and lacks some. That table gives V, J and clone size, and the DNA gave D and trimming. The sample has approximately 480,000 clones, roughly 89% seen once. The sequenced material came from peripheral blood. The receptor's source is a man aged 18 to 30 with COVID-19, enrolled during active disease. The genes are TRBV29-1 and TRBJ1-1; D might be TRBD1 (6 bases). CDR3 nucleotide sequence: TGCAGCGTTGAGAGAGGGGGAACGTCTAAAGCTTTCTTT. Its protein product is CSVERGGTSKAFF.